Below are 13 T cell receptor beta chains sequenced from a single sample in a study of blood T cell repertoires in COVID-19. The method was immunoSEQ multiplex PCR; TCRdb's version includes in-frame clones alone and lacks a portion of them. This table has 150,000 or so clones, roughly 80% appearing once. Sequencing was performed on PBMCs or T cells enriched from blood (not recorded which). These receptors were collected from a woman aged 40 to 50 with acute COVID-19.

The chain uses TRBV2 and TRBJ1-2; 9 positions agree with TRBD1. V dropped 4 bases and J dropped 8; count of bases not matched to a gene: 11. This CDR3 spans 15 amino acids. From germline, CDR1 is SNHLY and CDR2 FYNNEI. The CDR3 here is CASSASARTGEGYTF. The DNA of the CDR3 is TGTGCCAGCAGTGCCTCAGCCCGGACAGGGGAAGGCTACACCTTC.

This chain links TRBV19 with TRBJ2-1; D is perhaps TRBD1 (5 bases). Germline CDR1 and CDR2: LNHDA and SQIVND (reference sequence). V was trimmed by 5 bases and J by 5 bases, leaving 10 bases between them. The CDR3 is made up of 13 amino acids. The chain's CDR3 is CASSLGPNNEQFF. CDR3 bases: TGTGCCAGTAGTCTGGGGCCCAACAATGAGCAGTTCTTC.

J is TRBJ2-7 and V is TRBV11-2, with 9 nucleotides matching TRBD2. V lost 3 bases and J lost 6; bases outside the gene matches: 9. Germline CDR1 and CDR2: SGHAT and FQNNGV. The CDR3 has 15 amino acids. The CDR3 reads CASSFRIAGVLEQYV. CDR3 coding DNA: TGTGCCAGCAGCTTTCGAATAGCGGGAGTCCTCGAGCAGTACGTC.

The chain uses TRBV30 and TRBJ1-2; no reliable D call. The CDR3 runs to 12 residues. The germline V gene encodes CDR1 GTSNPN and CDR2 SVGIG (reference sequence). Trimming cost V 5 bases and J 3 bases, with 10 bases left between them. DNA of the CDR3: TGTGCCTGGTCGGTACTCTACTATGGCTACACCTTC. Its protein is CAWSVLYYGYTF. The full variable domain, its missing parts supplied by reference TRBV30 and TRBJ1-2, is SQTIHQWPATLVQPVGSPLSLECTVEGTSNPNLYWYRQAAGRGLQLLFYSVGIGQISSEVPQNLSASRPQDRQFILSSKKLLLSDSGFYLCAWSVLYYGYTFGSGTRLTVV.

This clone showed up just once. The V and J genes are TRBV27 and TRBJ2-1; 10 bases fit TRBD1. The CDR3 loop spans 15 amino acids. Germline CDR1 MNHEY, CDR2 SMNVEV (reference sequence). After removal of 5 bases from V and 5 bases from J, the junction contained 6 bases not matched to a gene. The chain's CDR3 is CASSLDRGHDNEQFF. Written as DNA, the CDR3 is TGTGCCAGCAGTCTCGACAGGGGGCACGACAATGAGCAGTTCTTC.

The CDR3 is CASSEEGSGANVLTF. CDR3 in DNA: TGTGCCAGCAGTGAGGAGGGCTCTGGGGCCAACGTCCTGACTTTC. The V call is TRBV6-4, the J call TRBJ2-6; a weak D match, TRBD2 (6 bases). CDR3 length equals 15 residues. The V end lost 3 bases, the J end lost 0 bases, and 6 bases lay between the germline ends. Germline CDR1 is MRHNA and CDR2 is SNTAGT.

DNA for the CDR3: TGTGCCAGCAGGCTAGGGCCCGACTTACGAGGGCTCCGAACCTTC. Translation gives CASRLGPDLRGLRTF. V is TRBV6-5 and J is TRBJ1-2; D is unresolved. Germline CDR1 is MNHEY and CDR2 is SVGAGI. The CDR3 contains 15 residues. V dropped 6 bases and J dropped 14 bases, with 28 bases sitting between them.

Only a few counts were recorded for this clone. V gene TRBV19 combines with J gene TRBJ2-5; D may be TRBD2 (5 bases). Trimming removed 10 bases at V and 4 bases at J, with 16 bases between. Germline CDR1 reads LNHDA; CDR2 reads SQIVND (reference sequence). The CDR3 sequence is 13 residues long. The CDR3 sequence is CAKRTGYGETQYF. The CDR3 bases are TGTGCCAAAAGGACGGGATACGGAGAGACCCAGTACTTC.

The J gene is TRBJ2-2, the V gene TRBV2, with 7 bases fitting TRBD1. The germline gives CDR1 SNHLY, CDR2 FYNNEI. The CDR3 length is 16 residues. Trimming removed 6 bases from V and 2 bases from J; junction bases left unmatched: 9. The CDR3, as DNA: TGTGCCAGCAGGGACCTTAGGACAGGAAACACCGGGGAGCTGTTTTTT. Its protein is CASRDLRTGNTGELFF.

The chain joins TRBV12-3 or TRBV12-4 to TRBJ1-2, with 7 bases identical to TRBD1. The CDR3 loop spans 12 amino acids. V was pared by 6 bases and J by 8 bases, with 6 bases of the junction left unmatched. The CDR3 DNA reads as TGTGCCAGCAGCCAACAGGGGAGCGGCTACACCTTC. This codes for CASSQQGSGYTF.

This sequence joins TRBV7-8 and TRBJ1-5, with 8 bases matching TRBD1. V shed 0 bases and J 7 bases; nucleotides not matched to a gene: 5. The CDR3 extends over 15 amino acids. Germline CDR1 reads SGHVS; CDR2 reads FQNEAQ. CDR3 DNA: TGTGCCAGCAGCTTAGCCAGACAGGGGAGGCAGCCCCAGCATTTT. Amino acids: CASSLARQGRQPQHF.

The chain has TRBV9 and TRBJ2-7; tentative D call: TRBD2 (7 bases). The CDR3 totals 20 residues. V lost 0 bases and J 3 bases, leaving 28 bases between the germline ends. Germline V gene lookup returns CDR1 SGDLS and CDR2 YYNGEE. The CDR3 spells CASSVGRGGGLPSEGYEQYF. CDR3 DNA: TGTGCCAGCAGCGTAGGCAGAGGGGGGGGGCTTCCCTCGGAAGGCTACGAGCAGTACTTC.

V gene TRBV30 combines with J gene TRBJ2-1, with D maybe TRBD2 (6 bases). The CDR3 consists of 15 residues. The germline gives CDR1 GTSNPN, CDR2 SVGIG (reference sequence). The germline V and J ends were trimmed by 7 bases and 3 bases, with 19 bases remaining between them. CDR3 loop: CASTPGLADYNEQFF. Written as DNA, the CDR3 is TGTGCCTCGACCCCCGGTTTAGCGGACTACAATGAGCAGTTCTTC.